A selection of T cell receptor beta chains follows, all from one sample in a study of blood T cell repertoires in COVID-19. Sequencing used immunoSEQ multiplex PCR; TCRdb keeps in-frame clones, though not all of them. The data contain roughly 210,000 clones, 80% to 85% of them singletons. Sequencing used peripheral blood. The receptors stem from a woman aged 80 or older with COVID-19, enrolled during active disease. Both conserved end residues are part of each CDR3. D genes are given only for firm matches. Size values are once, few and many counts, or a class for expanded clones, and some rows have none.

>NA|TRBJ1-1|TRBV28|few
TGTGCCAGCAGCCCTGAGACGGGGGTGGCTTTCTTT
CASSPETGVAFF
>NA|TRBJ1-1|TRBV19|NA
TGTGCCAGTAGTATTGGGGGGAGAGGCACTGAAGCTTTCTTT
CASSIGGRGTEAFF
>NA|TRBJ2-1|TRBV20-1|NA
TGCAGTGCACGAAACAACAGAACGCAGTTCTTC
CSARNNRTQFF
>NA|TRBJ1-5|TRBV6-6|NA
TGTGCCAGCAGTGACACCTATCAGCCCCAGCATTTT
CASSDTYQPQHF
>NA|TRBJ2-3|TRBV5-1|NA
TGCGCCAGCAGCTTGTCATCAGATACGCAGTATTTT
CASSLSSDTQYF
>NA|TRBJ1-5|TRBV5-6|once
TGTGCCAGCAGCCGGACTGGGGGCGCGGACCAGCCCCAGCATTTT
CASSRTGGADQPQHF
>NA|TRBJ1-1|TRBV19|NA
TGTGCCAGTAGTTCATCAGGGGACACTGAAGCTTTCTTT
CASSSSGDTEAFF
>NA|TRBJ1-2|TRBV5-1|NA
TGCGCCAGCAGCTTGTTTTGGGGGCCTAACCCTAACTATGGCTACACCTTC
CASSLFWGPNPNYGYTF
>NA|TRBJ2-5|TRBV3-1/TRBV3-2|NA
TGTGCCAGCAGCCAAGCTCGAGGAAGTCAAGAGACCCAGTACTTC
CASSQARGSQETQYF
>TRBD1|TRBJ1-1|TRBV6-5|NA
TGTGCCACTGAAAGACAGGGAATGTTCGAAGCTTTCTTT
CATERQGMFEAFF
>TRBD1|TRBJ1-3|TRBV6-5|few
TGTGCCAGCAGTTTAGGACAGGGGTCAGGAAACACCATATATTTT
CASSLGQGSGNTIYF
>NA|TRBJ1-5|TRBV5-1|NA
TGCGCCAGCAGCTTGGTACAGCCCCAGCATTTT
CASSLVQPQHF
>TRBD1|TRBJ1-5|TRBV18|NA
TGTGCCAGCTCACCAGGGGACAGGGGGCTCGATCAGCCCCAGCATTTT
CASSPGDRGLDQPQHF
>NA|TRBJ2-3|TRBV7-2|NA
TGTGCCAGCAGCTTAGCGGCGGGGAGCACAGATACGCAGTATTTT
CASSLAAGSTDTQYF
>NA|TRBJ1-5|TRBV18|NA
TGTGCCAGCTCACCAGTCCAGTTAAATCAGCCCCAGCATTTT
CASSPVQLNQPQHF
>NA|TRBJ2-7|TRBV2|NA
TGTGCCAGCAGTGAGGGCCCCACCTACGAGCAGTACTTC
CASSEGPTYEQYF
>TRBD1|TRBJ2-2|TRBV10-3|NA
TGTGCCATCAGTGAGTCAAGGGGGCTAAACACCGGGGAGCTGTTTTTT
CAISESRGLNTGELFF
>NA|TRBJ2-1|TRBV27|NA
TGTGCCAGCGGTTTGCCCGACAGACCACCGGATGAGCAGTTCTTC
CASGLPDRPPDEQFF
>TRBD2|TRBJ2-1|TRBV6-2/TRBV6-3|NA
TGTGCCAGCAGCGCTTCTAGCGGGGTAACCTACAATGAGCAGTTCTTC
CASSASSGVTYNEQFF
>TRBD1|TRBJ2-5|TRBV5-5|once
TGTGCCAGCAGTTTGGGAAAGGACAGGGCGAGAGAGACCCAGTACTTC
CASSLGKDRARETQYF
>NA|TRBJ1-4|TRBV6-6|NA
TGTGCCGCTAAACAGGGTTCGAGGGAAAAACTGTTTTTT
CAAKQGSREKLFF
>TRBD1|TRBJ1-1|TRBV19|NA
TGTGCCAGTAGCAAGCCTCGGACAGGGGACACTGAAGCTTTCTTT
CASSKPRTGDTEAFF
>NA|TRBJ1-5|TRBV10-3|once
TGTGCCATCAGTGAGGGGCTGATAAAAAACAATCAGCCCCAGCATTTT
CAISEGLIKNNQPQHF
>NA|TRBJ1-1|TRBV3-1/TRBV3-2|NA
TGTGCCAGCAGCCAAGATCGGACAGCGAACACTGAAGCTTTCTTT
CASSQDRTANTEAFF
>NA|TRBJ2-7|TRBV5-6|NA
TGTGCCAGCAGGGCTACCCCGGGTGGATCCTACGAGCAGTACTTC
CASRATPGGSYEQYF
>TRBD2|TRBJ2-5|TRBV5-4|NA
TGTGCCAGCAGCTTGGTCGGGGGGGCCTGGGAGACCCAGTACTTC
CASSLVGGAWETQYF
>TRBD1|TRBJ1-2|TRBV9|once
TGTGCCAGCAGCGTCCGGGACAGGGGAATGATAACTAACTATGGCTACACCTTC
CASSVRDRGMITNYGYTF
>NA|TRBJ2-4|TRBV5-6|NA
TGTGCCAGCAGCTATTGGACAGCGCTAGCCAAAAACATTCAGTACTTC
CASSYWTALAKNIQYF
>NA|TRBJ1-2|TRBV4-1|NA
TGCGCCAGTCGCGGGTTTGGACAGACAAAGTGGATCGGCTACACCTTC
CASRGFGQTKWIGYTF
>NA|TRBJ1-6|TRBV5-4|NA
TGTGCCAGCAGCCCTGCCCCGGATCGGGGTTATTCACCCCTCCACTTT
CASSPAPDRGYSPLHF
>TRBD1|TRBJ1-2|TRBV18|NA
TGTGCCAGCTCAGCGGGACAGATGAACTATGGCTACACCTTC
CASSAGQMNYGYTF
>NA|TRBJ1-6|TRBV28|NA
TGTGCCAGCAGTTCCTATCGCATAGGTCAGGCCCTCCACTTT
CASSSYRIGQALHF
>TRBD1|TRBJ1-2|TRBV9|NA
TGTGCCAGCAGCACAGGGGGCGGGGATGGCTACACCTTC
CASSTGGGDGYTF
>NA|TRBJ1-4|TRBV6-5|NA
TGTGCCAGCGTGCGACAGGCAGGAAGTGAAAAACTGTTTTTT
CASVRQAGSEKLFF
>NA|TRBJ1-1|TRBV6-6|NA
TGTGCCAGCAGTTACGCGGGGGGCACTGAAGCTTTCTTT
CASSYAGGTEAFF
>NA|TRBJ2-2|TRBV28|NA
TGTGCCAGCAGTTCCCGAGACAGGACCGGGGAGCTGTTTTTT
CASSSRDRTGELFF
>TRBD1|TRBJ1-1|TRBV5-6|NA
TGTGCCAGCAGCCCGACAGGGGGGGGCACTGAAGCTTTCTTT
CASSPTGGGTEAFF
>TRBD1|TRBJ1-3|TRBV6-1|NA
TGTGCCAGCAGTGCACTGACAGGGGTATTTTCTGGAAACACCATATATTTT
CASSALTGVFSGNTIYF
>NA|TRBJ1-5|TRBV7-2|NA
TGTGCCAGCAGCTCACAGGGATATAGCAATCAGCCCCAGCATTTT
CASSSQGYSNQPQHF
>TRBD1|TRBJ1-6|TRBV18|NA
TGTGCCAGCTCACGAAAGGAAACAGGGGGCACTGGTAATTCACCCCTCCACTTT
CASSRKETGGTGNSPLHF
>TRBD1|TRBJ1-6|TRBV7-2|NA
TGTGCCAGCAGCTTGACAACCGGGACAGGGGACTCACCCCTCCACTTT
CASSLTTGTGDSPLHF